This TCR beta chain was retrieved from a study of cytomegalovirus exposure and HLA in healthy donors. The V and J ends lost 7 bases and 8 bases respectively, with 17 bases between them. This CDR3 region has 13 residues. In germline, CDR1 is MNHNS, CDR2 SASEGT. The PCR used 60 Vbeta and 13 Jbeta primers. The method was immunoSEQ multiplex PCR; TCRdb's version includes in-frame clones alone and lacks a portion of them. Counted here are 150,000 to 200,000 clones, roughly four fifths occurring once; the ten biggest clones make up roughly 3%. What was sequenced was PBMCs. V gene TRBV6-1 combines with J gene TRBJ1-2; D call uncertain. The sequence was collected from a woman aged 45-65 years in good health and CMV-seropositive. DNA of the CDR3: TGTGCCAGCATCCAGGCCCCTATGTCAGGCTACACCTTC. Its translation is CASIQAPMSGYTF.